These T cell receptor beta chains were read from a single sample in a study of blood T cell repertoires in COVID-19. Profiled with immunoSEQ multiplex PCR; TCRdb holds only in-frame clones, not every one. The table shows roughly 200,000 clones, with around 88% occurring only once. The sequencing sample was made of PBMCs or T cells enriched from blood (not recorded which). These receptors originate from a woman in her twenties or thirties who had been exposed to COVID-19. Each CDR3 is given without its conserved first and last residue. Each record gives: clone size, V gene, J gene, CDR3 protein. Only part of the rows carry a size: once, few, many, or a class if the clone is expanded.

clone size: -; V gene: TRBV2; J gene: TRBJ1-2; CDR3 protein: ASRGDRGYGYT
clone size: -; V gene: TRBV29-1; J gene: TRBJ1-1; CDR3 protein: SVTGRGFLEAF
clone size: -; V gene: TRBV30; J gene: TRBJ2-7; CDR3 protein: ACGASGGAYEQY
clone size: -; V gene: TRBV3-1/TRBV3-2; J gene: TRBJ2-2; CDR3 protein: ASTHGGGTGELF
clone size: -; V gene: TRBV24-1; J gene: TRBJ1-2; CDR3 protein: ATSESNYGYT
clone size: once; V gene: TRBV11-1; J gene: TRBJ2-5; CDR3 protein: ASSTGGKETQY
clone size: -; V gene: TRBV19; J gene: TRBJ1-2; CDR3 protein: ATHWPDRLTYGYT
clone size: -; V gene: TRBV5-1; J gene: TRBJ1-2; CDR3 protein: ASSFTGGDGYT
clone size: -; V gene: TRBV13; J gene: TRBJ2-1; CDR3 protein: ASSLRLAGSEQF
clone size: -; V gene: TRBV27; J gene: TRBJ2-3; CDR3 protein: ASSPPTQY
clone size: -; V gene: TRBV18; J gene: TRBJ1-5; CDR3 protein: ASSRNPEEPQH
clone size: many; V gene: TRBV7-9; J gene: TRBJ2-7; CDR3 protein: ASIDLWDRAYEQY
clone size: -; V gene: TRBV2; J gene: TRBJ2-1; CDR3 protein: ASKALNSYRRDGGQF
clone size: -; V gene: TRBV27; J gene: TRBJ2-7; CDR3 protein: ASSLSPLYEQY
clone size: -; V gene: TRBV5-1; J gene: TRBJ2-7; CDR3 protein: ASSGQGKRYEQY
clone size: -; V gene: TRBV5-1; J gene: TRBJ1-1; CDR3 protein: ASSSQGWGTEAF
clone size: -; V gene: TRBV9; J gene: TRBJ1-2; CDR3 protein: ASSATGLGYT
clone size: -; V gene: TRBV15; J gene: TRBJ1-1; CDR3 protein: ATSRDVETLRGAF
clone size: once; V gene: TRBV6-5; J gene: TRBJ1-1; CDR3 protein: ASSYSGTGGTEAF
clone size: -; V gene: TRBV19; J gene: TRBJ2-2; CDR3 protein: ASSMLHGVGTGELF
clone size: -; V gene: TRBV2; J gene: TRBJ1-4; CDR3 protein: ASSEAHRGGNEKLF
clone size: -; V gene: TRBV24-1; J gene: TRBJ2-2; CDR3 protein: ATKGGANTGELF
clone size: few; V gene: TRBV7-9; J gene: TRBJ2-1; CDR3 protein: ASSSTSGHNEQF
clone size: -; V gene: TRBV30; J gene: TRBJ1-2; CDR3 protein: AWSKQDGRNYGYT
clone size: -; V gene: TRBV30; J gene: TRBJ1-1; CDR3 protein: AWKGQENTEAF
clone size: -; V gene: TRBV7-2; J gene: TRBJ2-2; CDR3 protein: ASSPGPTGELF
clone size: -; V gene: TRBV5-1; J gene: TRBJ1-1; CDR3 protein: ASSSGSRNRGGVNTEAF
clone size: -; V gene: TRBV11-3; J gene: TRBJ1-1; CDR3 protein: ASSLQAHTEAF
clone size: -; V gene: TRBV5-4; J gene: TRBJ2-3; CDR3 protein: ASSLGASGGSDTQY
clone size: -; V gene: TRBV28; J gene: TRBJ1-5; CDR3 protein: ASSSGSNQPQH
clone size: -; V gene: TRBV18; J gene: TRBJ2-7; CDR3 protein: ASSSDSRGPYEQY
clone size: -; V gene: TRBV2; J gene: TRBJ1-1; CDR3 protein: ASSDQGRNTEAF
clone size: -; V gene: TRBV7-6; J gene: TRBJ2-5; CDR3 protein: ASSRRTGGTRETQY
clone size: -; V gene: TRBV5-1; J gene: TRBJ2-2; CDR3 protein: ASSSPGAAGELF
clone size: -; V gene: TRBV3-1/TRBV3-2; J gene: TRBJ2-1; CDR3 protein: ASSQGSSGANEQF
clone size: -; V gene: TRBV3-1/TRBV3-2; J gene: TRBJ1-1; CDR3 protein: ASSQVNGRPK